Sequencing of this T cell receptor (beta chain) was carried out in a study of T-cell memory formation after mild COVID-19. TCRdb re-called the 5' RACE reads with MiXCR, one entry per CDR3 protein. The sample has 350,000 to 450,000 distinct CDR3 sequences; roughly 20% are singletons. CDR1 and CDR2 from the germline V gene are MNHEY and SVGEGT. This CDR3 spans 15 amino acids. The V gene lost 4 bases and the J gene lost 5 bases, with 14 bases spanning the gap. The TCR sequence derives from an adult woman who had mild COVID-19 (a few samples of this study predate the infection). Cell type and time point are not known. The specimen sequenced was PBMCs or a T cell subset sorted from them (not recorded which). This chain joins TRBV6-2 or TRBV6-3 and TRBJ2-2; D is possibly TRBD2 (7 bases). The CDR3 DNA reads TGTGCCAGCAGTTCCGCGGGGGCCGGGACCGGGGAGCTGTTTTTT. It specifies CASSSAGAGTGELFF.